Presented here are 10 T cell receptor beta chains from one specimen sequenced in a study of CD4 T cells in relation to SARS-CoV-2 and coronaviruses (dated by TCRdb to the early 2020s). The protocol used for the library was the immunoSEQ multiplex PCR assay. The clones in this table, taken by TCRdb from immuneACCESS, are in-frame only. Not every clone is retained; where verified, under half of the shortfall comes from an unresolved V gene, and the cause of the rest is unknown. This sample lists approximately 60,000 clones; about 92% were detected once. The ten most abundant clones make up around 0.43% of the sample. Material: naive CD4+ T cells from PBMCs. The cell subset or site tag for this specimen amounts to: naive CD4+ T cells isolated by negative enrichment. The origin of the receptors is an adult with COVID-19.

The chain has TRBV19 and TRBJ2-3; D uncertain. CDR1 and CDR2 (germline): LNHDA, SQIVND (reference sequence). The germline V and J ends were trimmed by 4 bases and 3 bases, with 11 bases remaining between them. CDR3 length equals 14 residues. The CDR3 DNA is TGTGCCAGTAGTAAAGGAAGAAGTACAGATACGCAGTATTTT. Encoded protein: CASSKGRSTDTQYF.

V is TRBV12-3 or TRBV12-4 and J is TRBJ1-2; no clear D gene. The CDR3 sequence is 13 residues long. V was cut by 6 bases and J by 4 bases, with 12 bases left in between. The CDR3 coding sequence is TGTGCCAGCAGGGGCGACGGGCGCTATGGCTACACCTTC. Its protein is CASRGDGRYGYTF.

This chain uses TRBV5-1 with TRBJ1-1; 8 bases align to TRBD1. The J segment lost 0 bases and the V segment lost 7 bases, leaving 8 bases of the junction unmatched. The CDR3 runs to 15 residues. Germline CDR1 reads SGHRS; CDR2 reads YFSETQ. The CDR3 nucleotides read TGCGCCAGCGCCTACCTGACAGGGGTGAACACTGAAGCTTTCTTT. This codes for CASAYLTGVNTEAFF.

The chain combines TRBV4-1 with TRBJ2-7, with 9 bases matching TRBD2. V lost 1 base, J lost 2 bases, and 3 bases stayed unmatched. Germline V gene sequence: CDR1 MGHRA, CDR2 YSYEKL. The CDR3 covers 15 residues. CDR3 DNA sequence: TGCGCCAGCAGCCAAGGACTAGCGGAGGCCTACGAGCAGTACTTC. Residues: CASSQGLAEAYEQYF.

This clone showed up just a few times. The rearrangement links TRBV5-1 to TRBJ2-2; no clear D. CDR1 is SGHRS and CDR2 is YFSETQ in the germline V gene. The ends were cut back, 9 bases at V and 7 bases at J, with 16 bases in the middle. The CDR3 runs 13 residues. The CDR3 loop reads CATTSWGRGELFF. The DNA for the CDR3 is TGCGCCACCACCTCCTGGGGTCGCGGGGAGCTGTTTTTT.

The chain combines TRBV6-5 with TRBJ2-1; weak D call: TRBD1 (5 bases). The CDR3 totals 13 residues. Between the trimmed V and J ends, which lost 4 bases and 12 bases, there was a span of 16 bases. Germline loops: CDR1 MNHEY, CDR2 SVGAGI. The CDR3 loop reads CASSSINRKSQFF. The CDR3 nucleotides are TGTGCCAGCAGTTCCATAAACAGGAAGTCGCAGTTCTTC.

J is TRBJ2-1 and V is TRBV14; D may match TRBD1 or TRBD2 (6 bases each). Deletions cut 3 bases from V and 9 bases from J, with 15 bases between. The CDR3 has 14 residues. CDR1 SGHDN and CDR2 FVKESK come from the germline V gene. CDR3 in amino acids: CASSHSGPGAEQFF. DNA of the CDR3: TGTGCCAGCAGCCACAGCGGCCCGGGGGCTGAGCAGTTCTTC.

The chain employs TRBV28 and TRBJ2-5, with D uncertain. The germline gives CDR1 MDHEN, CDR2 SYDVKM. The length of the CDR3 is 15 residues. The V and J ends lost 2 bases and 3 bases respectively, with 13 bases between them. CDR3 in amino acids: CASSLGGGLKETQYF. Here the CDR3 DNA reads TGTGCCAGCAGTTTAGGTGGCGGTCTGAAAGAGACCCAGTACTTC.

The count of this clone is one. J is TRBJ1-3 and V is TRBV7-2; no definite D call. Germline lookup yields CDR1 SGHTA and CDR2 FQGNSA. The CDR3 covers 14 residues. V gave up 1 base and J gave up 8 bases, with 12 bases separating them. The CDR3 coding sequence is TGTGCCAGCAGCTTAGGAGGCAAACTATACACCATATATTTT. This codes for CASSLGGKLYTIYF.

The chain links TRBV3-1 (or the pseudogene TRBV3-2) to TRBJ2-7; D assignment may be TRBD1 or TRBD2 (5 bases each). V shed 3 bases and J shed 6 bases, with 18 bases lying between them. The V gene's germline CDR1 is LGHDT and CDR2 YNNKEL (reference sequence). This CDR3 comprises 15 residues. CDR3 sequence (DNA): TGTGCCAGCAGCCACCGGACACGGGGCGAGGGCGAGCAGTACTTC. This codes for CASSHRTRGEGEQYF.